These 27 T cell receptor beta chains were all obtained from the same sample, sequenced in a study of blood T cell repertoires in COVID-19. The table came from immunoSEQ multiplex PCR; TCRdb's copy has only in-frame clones and leaves some out. The sample carries roughly 80,000 clones, approximately 78% recorded once. The sequencing sample was made of peripheral blood. These receptor sequences come from a human donor in a cohort sampled during active COVID-19.

The chain employs TRBV5-1 and TRBJ2-5, with 10 bases that match TRBD2. The CDR3 length is 15 residues. Unmatched junction bases numbered 10, after V lost 6 bases and J lost 5 bases. Per germline, CDR1 SGHRS and CDR2 YFSETQ. The CDR3 nucleotides read TGCGCCAGCAAAGGTCAGCGGGGGGGCCCCGAGACCCAGTACTTC. This translates into CASKGQRGGPETQYF.

The chain links TRBV7-9 to TRBJ2-5; 7 nucleotides line up with TRBD2. The V gene's germline CDR1 is SEHNR and CDR2 FQNEAQ (reference sequence). The CDR3 is 17 amino acids. V gave up 2 bases and J gave up 2 bases; unmatched junction bases: 11. Here the CDR3 DNA reads TGTGCCAGCAGCTTACAAGGGAGGACGGGGGGTCAAGAGACCCAGTACTTC. The encoded protein is CASSLQGRTGGQETQYF.

The chain carries TRBV5-1 and TRBJ2-3; D uncertain. Per germline, CDR1 SGHRS and CDR2 YFSETQ. The CDR3 has 12 amino acids. V was trimmed by 4 bases and J by 6 bases, leaving 9 bases between them. The CDR3 nucleotides read TGCGCCAGCAGCGAATTCGGGGATACGCAGTATTTT. Its protein product is CASSEFGDTQYF.

V is TRBV27 and J is TRBJ2-7; 10 bases agree with TRBD1. After removal of 7 bases from V and 6 bases from J, the junction contained 12 bases not matched to a gene. Germline loops: CDR1 MNHEY, CDR2 SMNVEV (reference sequence). The CDR3 extends over 15 amino acids. CDR3 sequence reads: CASTWGTGASLEQYF. The CDR3 nucleotides read TGTGCCAGCACCTGGGGGACAGGGGCCTCCCTCGAGCAGTACTTC.

A few counts support this clone. The rearrangement joins TRBV2 to TRBJ1-1, with a weak D call TRBD1 (5 bases). This CDR3 has 15 residues. Germline V gene data show CDR1 as SNHLY and CDR2 as FYNNEI. The CDR3 protein is CASTVQGVSNTEAFF. The CDR3 DNA is TGTGCGAGTACTGTTCAGGGCGTTTCGAACACTGAAGCTTTCTTT.

The V gene is TRBV2, the J gene TRBJ2-7, with a possible D match to TRBD2 (6 bases). Germline V gene data show CDR1 as SNHLY and CDR2 as FYNNEI. V lost 10 bases, J lost 3 bases, and 13 bases lay in between. The CDR3 runs to 12 residues. The CDR3 DNA is TGTGCCACCTCGGGGGACCTCTACGAGCAGTACTTC. It specifies CATSGDLYEQYF.

The sample holds a few counts of this clone. The chain is built from TRBV19 and TRBJ2-3; 8 nucleotides line up with TRBD2. The V segment lost 7 bases and the J segment 1 base; nucleotides outside the gene matches: 7. Germline V gene data show CDR1 as LNHDA and CDR2 as SQIVND (reference sequence). The CDR3 contains 15 residues. The CDR3 here is CASTFSGGGTDTQYF. The CDR3 DNA sequence: TGTGCCAGTACATTTTCGGGGGGGGGCACAGATACGCAGTATTTT.

The rearrangement links TRBV28 to TRBJ2-6; D is uncertain. The CDR3 covers 14 residues. Trimming pared 7 bases from V and 0 bases from J, leaving 7 bases between. The germline gives CDR1 MDHEN, CDR2 SYDVKM. CDR3 nucleotides: TGTGCCAGCACCGAGAGCTCTGGGGCCAACGTCCTGACTTTC. This gives the protein CASTESSGANVLTF.

The CDR3 loop is CASSYSRQRTYNEQFF. The CDR3 region has the DNA TGTGCCAGCAGTTACTCGAGGCAGCGGACCTACAATGAGCAGTTCTTC. This chain joins TRBV6-6 and TRBJ2-1; TRBD2 is a possible D gene (5 bases). This CDR3 is built from 16 residues. Germline V gives CDR1 MNHNY, CDR2 SVGAGI (reference sequence). With 0 bases removed from V and 2 bases from J, the gap between germline ends came to 11 bases.

The V call is TRBV7-2, the J call TRBJ1-3; D unclear. The CDR3 extends over 12 amino acids. Germline V gives CDR1 SGHTA, CDR2 FQGNSA. V gave up 2 bases and J gave up 4 bases, with 3 bases separating them. The CDR3 spells CASSLQGNTIYF. CDR3 bases: TGTGCCAGCAGCTTACAAGGAAACACCATATATTTT.

The chain combines TRBV15 with TRBJ1-6; D possibly corresponds to TRBD1 (5 bases). V was trimmed by 5 bases and J by 10 bases, leaving 12 bases between them. Germline values: CDR1 LNHNV, CDR2 YYDKDF (reference sequence). CDR3 length: 13 amino acids. CDR3 sequence reads: CATSARQISPLHF. The CDR3 nucleotides read TGTGCCACCAGCGCACGACAGATCTCACCCCTCCACTTT.

The chain joins TRBV18 to TRBJ2-7, with 7 bases lining up with TRBD1. This CDR3 is built from 14 residues. Trimming cost V 5 bases and J 2 bases; bases outside gene matches: 6. The germline gives CDR1 KGHSH, CDR2 LQKENI. The CDR3 DNA sequence: TGTGCCAGCTCAACCCGGGACAGACCCTACGAGCAGTACTTC. Protein product: CASSTRDRPYEQYF.

The CDR3 DNA is TGTGCCACCAGCAGAGATCATGTGGGCGATTCACCCCTCCACTTT. Its translation is CATSRDHVGDSPLHF. V and J are TRBV15 and TRBJ1-6; D is undetermined. Germline CDR1 LNHNV, CDR2 YYDKDF (reference sequence). The CDR3 contains 15 residues. Trimming shortened V by 0 bases and J by 8 bases, and 11 bases separated the two germline ends. Full variable domain (remainder filled in from reference TRBV15 and TRBJ1-6): DAMVIQNPRYQVTQFGKPVTLSCSQTLNHNVMYWYQQKSSQAPKLLFHYYDKDFNNEADTPDNFQSRRPNTSFCFLDIRSPGLGDTAMYLCATSRDHVGDSPLHFGNGTRLTVT.

The rearrangement joins TRBV7-9 to TRBJ2-7, with a weak D call TRBD1 (5 bases). This CDR3 is 18 amino acids long. V was shortened by 0 bases and J by 6 bases, with 24 bases between the two germline ends. Germline V gene lookup returns CDR1 SEHNR and CDR2 FQNEAQ (reference sequence). CDR3 in amino acids: CASSLAPRDQIPSREQYF. In DNA, the CDR3 is TGTGCCAGCAGCTTAGCGCCCAGGGATCAGATACCATCTCGCGAGCAGTACTTC.

This clone was seen just once. V is TRBV28 and J is TRBJ1-5, with 8 bases that match TRBD1. V gave up 5 bases and J gave up 3 bases; unmatched junction bases: 6. In germline, CDR1 is MDHEN, CDR2 SYDVKM. The CDR3 covers 15 residues. In nucleotides, the CDR3 is TGTGCCAGCAGTCGCAGGGGGCCGAACAATCAGCCCCAGCATTTT. Its protein product is CASSRRGPNNQPQHF.

The sample holds a few counts of this clone. This chain connects TRBV29-1 to TRBJ1-1; D gene ambiguous. Trimming left V 3 bases short and J 5 bases short, with 7 bases between. Per germline, CDR1 SQVTM and CDR2 ANQGSEA. The CDR3 spans 11 residues. CDR3 nucleotides: TGCAGCGTTGACAGACTTACTGAAGCTTTCTTT. Its translation is CSVDRLTEAFF.

The rearrangement links TRBV28 to TRBJ2-7, with 7 bases fitting TRBD1. CDR3 size: 14 residues. The J segment lost 1 base and the V segment lost 2 bases, leaving 2 bases of the junction unmatched. CDR1 is MDHEN, CDR2 SYDVKM, per germline. The CDR3 nucleotides read TGTGCCAGCAGTTTAGACAGGGCTTCCTACGAGCAGTACTTC. Translation gives CASSLDRASYEQYF.

This clone has more than one count but fewer than ten. V is TRBV11-2 and J is TRBJ2-1; D might be TRBD1 (5 bases). This CDR3 contains 15 residues. Trimming pared 4 bases from V and 9 bases from J, leaving 19 bases between. The V gene's germline CDR1 is SGHAT and CDR2 FQNNGV. The CDR3 region is CASSSAPWGGVEQFF. The CDR3 region has the DNA TGTGCCAGCAGCTCAGCACCGTGGGGCGGTGTTGAGCAGTTCTTC. The whole variable domain, filled in from reference TRBV11-2 and TRBJ2-1, reads EAGVAQSPRYKIIEKRQSVAFWCNPISGHATLYWYQQILGQGPKLLIQFQNNGVVDDSQLPKDRFSAERLKGVDSTLKIQPAKLEDSAVYLCASSSAPWGGVEQFFGPGTRLTVL.

This clone was seen a handful of times. J is TRBJ2-2 and V is TRBV21-1; TRBD1 is the table's D call, not checked against the DNA. TRBV21-1 is a recognized pseudogene. This CDR3 has 15 residues. The DNA of the CDR3 is TGTGCCAGCAGTTCCGGACAGGGGAGTACCGGGGAGCTGTTTTTT. Amino acids: CASSSGQGSTGELFF.

This chain joins TRBV9 and TRBJ1-3, with D perhaps matching TRBD1 (5 bases). The CDR3 covers 14 residues. Trimming cost V 0 bases and J 1 base, with 5 bases left between them. CDR1 is SGDLS, CDR2 YYNGEE, per germline. CDR3 loop: CASSVAGSGNTIYF. CDR3 bases: TGTGCCAGCAGCGTAGCAGGGTCTGGAAACACCATATATTTT.

The chain employs TRBV27 and TRBJ1-4, with D possibly being TRBD1 (6 bases). The CDR3 loop spans 14 amino acids. V was trimmed by 8 bases and J by 5 bases, leaving 15 bases between them. Germline CDR1 reads MNHEY; CDR2 reads SMNVEV (reference sequence). CDR3 coding DNA: TGTGCCAGCCGAGGACAGACCCTAAATGAAAAACTGTTTTTT. Its protein is CASRGQTLNEKLFF. The whole variable domain, filled in from reference TRBV27 and TRBJ1-4, reads EAQVTQNPRYLITVTGKKLTVTCSQNMNHEYMSWYRQDPGLGLRQIYYSMNVEVTDKGDVPEGYKVSRKEKRNFPLILESPSPNQTSLYFCASRGQTLNEKLFFGSGTQLSVL.

This clone is a singleton in its sample. The chain is built from TRBV19 and TRBJ2-2; 10 positions agree with TRBD1. The V gene end was trimmed by 4 bases and the J gene end by 6 bases; junction bases not matched to a gene: 11. CDR1 is LNHDA, CDR2 SQIVND, per germline (reference sequence). CDR3 length: 17 residues. CDR3 amino acids: CASSTSPGQGFSGELFF. The CDR3 DNA reads as TGTGCCAGTAGTACGAGTCCGGGACAGGGGTTTTCCGGGGAGCTGTTTTTT.

This clone was detected only once. As DNA, the CDR3 is TGTGCCAGCAGTTTCGACGAGCAGTACTTC. Protein: CASSFDEQYF. V and J are TRBV27 and TRBJ2-7; D gene unclear. Germline-derived CDR1 and CDR2 are MNHEY and SMNVEV (reference sequence). The length of the CDR3 is 10 residues. Trimming pared 3 bases from V and 5 bases from J, leaving 2 bases between.

The chain employs TRBV7-6 and TRBJ2-3, with D perhaps matching TRBD2 (6 bases). CDR1 SGHVS and CDR2 FNYEAQ come from the germline V gene. This CDR3 region has 19 residues. The V end was cut by 1 base, the J end by 4 bases, with 24 bases between. The CDR3 DNA reads TGTGCCAGCAGCTTAGGGGGTCTAGCGAGGTCCCAAAAGGCAGATACGCAGTATTTT. This translates into CASSLGGLARSQKADTQYF.

This chain connects TRBV4-1 to TRBJ2-3; 7 bases are a match to TRBD2. The CDR3 has 16 amino acids. Germline V lookup: CDR1 MGHRA, CDR2 YSYEKL. Losses at the gene ends were 0 bases for V and 4 bases for J; bases not matched to a gene: 7. The CDR3 reads CASSQDDRLASDTQYF. The DNA for the CDR3 is TGCGCCAGCAGCCAAGATGACCGACTAGCATCAGATACGCAGTATTTT.

This chain links TRBV28 with TRBJ1-4; the D gene is possibly TRBD1 (6 bases). With 6 bases removed from V and 0 bases from J, the gap between germline ends came to 17 bases. The germline CDR1 and CDR2 sequences are MDHEN and SYDVKM. The CDR3 extends over 17 amino acids. CDR3 protein: CASSPRGGPATNEKLFF. The CDR3 coding sequence is TGTGCCAGCAGCCCCCGGGGGGGCCCGGCAACTAATGAAAAACTGTTTTTT.

The chain uses TRBV28 and TRBJ1-5; a possible D gene is TRBD1 (6 bases). Germline V gene lookup returns CDR1 MDHEN and CDR2 SYDVKM. The CDR3 runs to 15 residues. Trimming took off 5 bases at V and 5 bases at J, with 16 bases between the two ends. CDR3 region: CASSPDQGPYQPQHF. The DNA of the CDR3 is TGTGCCAGCAGTCCTGACCAGGGGCCCTATCAGCCCCAGCATTTT. The variable domain in full, completed from reference TRBV28 and TRBJ1-5, reads DVKVTQSSRYLVKRTGEKVFLECVQDMDHENMFWYRQDPGLGLRLIYFSYDVKMKEKGDIPEGYSVSREKKERFSLILESASTNQTSMYLCASSPDQGPYQPQHFGDGTRLSIL.